The entry that follows covers one T cell receptor (beta chain) sequence. Antigen: not known. The sample comes from a study of T cell responses to AZD1222 COVID-19 vaccine. In the study overall: Doses given second, at about 4 or about 12 weeks, were pooled. The study's findings and limits: Along spike, vaccine-associated CD4 TCRs were found throughout, with dominance at 160-218 and 743-854. Close to half of all spike-specific TCRs reportedly target regions of the variants that are unmutated.

Profiled with immunoSEQ multiplex PCR; TCRdb holds only in-frame clones, not every one. The table has about 120,000 clones, roughly 90% seen once. V lost 3 bases to trimming and J lost 4 bases, with 13 bases between them. CDR1 is LNHDA and CDR2 is SQIVND in the germline V gene (reference sequence). This CDR3 is 14 amino acids long. The sequences come from peripheral blood, collected on day 0 of AZD1222 vaccination. The receptor was derived from an adult in good health. The chain uses TRBV19 and TRBJ2-7, with D perhaps TRBD1 or TRBD2 (5 bases each). For the CDR3, the DNA is TGTGCCAGTAGTATGGGACCCCTCGGGTACGAGCAGTACTTC. This sequence encodes CASSMGPLGYEQYF.